A selection of T cell receptor beta chains follows, all from one sample in a study of vaccination effects on CD4 cells after COVID-19. Assay: immunoSEQ multiplex PCR; the TCRdb copy retains only in-frame clones and omits some. The sample gives roughly 40,000 clones, approximately 70% of which show up once; approximately 8% is in the top ten. Which antigens these TCRs recognize remains unknown. Material: CD4+ T cells from PBMCs cultured without peptide, obtained after COVID-19 vaccination. The receptors were sampled from a human donor who received a COVID-19 vaccine. The CDR3 runs from the conserved cysteine through the conserved F or W. D genes are given only for firm matches. Clone size is given for some rows only: seen once, a few or many times, or a class if the clone is expanded.

V	D	J	size	CDR3	DNA
TRBV21-1	-	TRBJ2-1	-	CASSRLGDFIRLNNEQFF	TGTGCCAGCAGCCGTCTAGGGGATTTTATACGACTAAACAATGAGCAGTTCTTC
TRBV29-1	-	TRBJ1-2	once	CSVGGVDGYTF	TGCAGCGTTGGGGGGGTGGATGGCTACACCTTC
TRBV6-5	-	TRBJ1-1	-	CASSYRVLNTEAFF	TGTGCCAGCAGTTACAGGGTTTTGAACACTGAAGCTTTCTTT
TRBV9	TRBD2	TRBJ2-2	few	CASSVGGTSGAIGELFF	TGTGCCAGCAGCGTAGGCGGGACTAGCGGGGCCATCGGGGAGCTGTTTTTT
TRBV12-3/TRBV12-4	-	TRBJ2-5	-	CASSLAQETQYF	TGTGCCAGCAGTTTAGCCCAAGAGACCCAGTACTTC
TRBV7-8	-	TRBJ2-5	-	CASSPFETQYF	TGTGCCAGCAGCCCCTTTGAGACCCAGTACTTC
TRBV3-1/TRBV3-2	TRBD2	TRBJ2-5	-	CASSHLTSGDRETQYF	TGTGCCAGCAGCCATCTGACTAGCGGGGACAGAGAGACCCAGTACTTC
TRBV12-3/TRBV12-4	-	TRBJ1-1	-	CASSLGRYTEAFF	TGTGCCAGCAGTTTAGGCCGGTACACTGAAGCTTTCTTT
TRBV18	TRBD2	TRBJ2-3	-	CASSLRREIGSDTQYF	TGTGCCAGCTCCCTCCGGCGGGAGATCGGTTCAGATACGCAGTATTTT
TRBV10-3	TRBD2	TRBJ2-1	-	CAISESSGGTYNEQFF	TGTGCCATCAGTGAAAGTAGCGGGGGGACCTACAATGAGCAGTTCTTC
TRBV19	TRBD1	TRBJ1-6	few	CASKTGRNSPLHF	TGTGCCAGTAAGACAGGGAGAAATTCACCCCTCCACTTT
TRBV28	-	TRBJ1-4	-	CASSSTNEKLFF	TGTGCCAGCAGTTCAACTAATGAAAAACTGTTTTTT
TRBV11-2	-	TRBJ2-3	-	CASSLWREDTQYF	TGTGCCAGCAGCTTATGGCGGGAAGATACGCAGTATTTT
TRBV11-3	TRBD2	TRBJ2-1	-	CASSLEWGTSGNEQFF	TGTGCCAGCAGCTTAGAATGGGGGACTAGCGGGAATGAGCAGTTCTTC
TRBV21-1	-	TRBJ2-1	few	CASSKGMGTSDNEQFF	TGTGCCAGCAGCAAAGGTATGGGGACTAGCGATAATGAGCAGTTCTTC
TRBV5-4	-	TRBJ1-2	few	CASSSGDTTYGYTF	TGTGCCAGCAGCTCGGGGGACACAACCTATGGCTACACCTTC
TRBV24-1	TRBD1	TRBJ2-1	-	CATSDLKDRSRNEQFF	TGTGCCACCAGTGATTTGAAGGACAGGAGCCGCAATGAGCAGTTCTTC
TRBV11-2	-	TRBJ2-3	-	CASSLDHRIGTQYF	TGTGCCAGCAGCTTAGATCACCGGATCGGCACGCAGTATTTT
TRBV10-3	-	TRBJ2-2	-	CAISDMRPGNTGELFF	TGTGCCATCAGTGATATGCGGCCAGGGAACACCGGGGAGCTGTTTTTT
TRBV14	-	TRBJ1-4	-	CASSQDFQREKLFF	TGTGCCAGCAGCCAAGATTTCCAAAGGGAAAAACTGTTTTTT
TRBV5-6	TRBD2	TRBJ2-1	-	CASSWWREPNNEQFF	TGTGCCAGCAGCTGGTGGCGGGAGCCGAACAATGAGCAGTTCTTC
TRBV18	-	TRBJ2-3	-	CASSPPLGGGTDTQYF	TGTGCCAGCTCACCCCCTTTAGGGGGTGGCACAGATACGCAGTATTTT
TRBV5-4	-	TRBJ1-3	-	CASSFWGDTIYF	TGTGCCAGCAGCTTTTGGGGCGACACCATATATTTT
TRBV27	-	TRBJ2-2	-	CASSLIRLRTNTGELFF	TGTGCCAGCAGTTTAATACGGCTGCGAACGAACACCGGGGAGCTGTTTTTT
TRBV7-2	-	TRBJ2-2	few	CASSFRAGELFF	TGTGCCAGCAGCTTTCGGGCCGGGGAGCTGTTTTTT
TRBV12-5	-	TRBJ1-1	-	CASGLGHSNTEAFF	TGTGCTAGTGGTTTGGGACACTCGAACACTGAAGCTTTCTTT
TRBV6-5	-	TRBJ1-2	-	CASSYSGGNYGYTF	TGTGCCAGCAGTTACTCTGGGGGCAACTATGGCTACACCTTC